The clone carrying this T cell receptor beta chain was detected once. Repertoires were generated with immunoSEQ multiplex PCR, while TCRdb's copy carries only in-frame clones and drops some. The sample has about 200,000 clones, approximately 90% seen once. This sample was taken from a study of blood T cell repertoires in COVID-19. With 9 bases clipped from V and 4 bases from J, the junction kept 8 bases outside the gene matches. There are 14 residues in the CDR3. From germline, CDR1 is MNHEY and CDR2 SVGAGI. The chain uses TRBV6-5 and TRBJ2-2; TRBD1 matches at 7 bases. The origin of this receptor is a man aged 45-65 years with COVID-19, enrolled during active disease. The sample taken for sequencing was peripheral blood. The CDR3 DNA reads as TGTGCCAGTTCAACAGGGGTGTTCACCGGGGAGCTGTTTTTT. Amino acid sequence: CASSTGVFTGELFF.